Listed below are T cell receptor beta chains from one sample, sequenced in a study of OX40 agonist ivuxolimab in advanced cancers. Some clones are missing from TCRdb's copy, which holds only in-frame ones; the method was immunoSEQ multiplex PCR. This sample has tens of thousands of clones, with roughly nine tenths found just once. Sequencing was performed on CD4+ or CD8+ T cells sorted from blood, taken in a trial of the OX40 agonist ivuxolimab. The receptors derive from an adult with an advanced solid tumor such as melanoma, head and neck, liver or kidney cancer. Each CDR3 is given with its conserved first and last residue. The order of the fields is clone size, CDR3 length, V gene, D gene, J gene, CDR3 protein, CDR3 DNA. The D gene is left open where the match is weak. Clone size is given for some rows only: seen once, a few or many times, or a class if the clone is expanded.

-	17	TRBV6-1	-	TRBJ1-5	CASRERFPGIGNQPQHF	TGTGCCAGCAGGGAAAGGTTTCCGGGTATCGGCAATCAGCCCCAGCATTTT
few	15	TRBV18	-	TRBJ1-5	CASSAQGLVNQPQHF	TGTGCCAGCTCAGCACAGGGACTAGTCAATCAGCCCCAGCATTTT
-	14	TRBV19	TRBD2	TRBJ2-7	CASSLAGGQYEQYF	TGTGCCAGTAGTTTAGCGGGAGGGCAATACGAGCAGTACTTC
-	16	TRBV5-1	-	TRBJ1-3	CASSYGLPFSGNTIYF	TGCGCCAGCAGCTATGGACTGCCTTTCTCTGGAAACACCATATATTTT
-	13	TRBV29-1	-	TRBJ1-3	CSVLGQNRNTIYF	TGCAGCGTTCTTGGACAGAACCGAAACACCATATATTTT
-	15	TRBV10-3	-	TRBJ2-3	CAISGPPDVLDTQYF	TGTGCCATCAGTGGCCCCCCCGATGTTCTTGATACGCAGTATTTT
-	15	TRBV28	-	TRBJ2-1	CASRYGAVSYNEQFF	TGTGCCAGCCGCTACGGAGCGGTCTCCTACAATGAGCAGTTCTTC
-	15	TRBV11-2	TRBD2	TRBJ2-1	CASSLGSGGVNEQFF	TGTGCCAGCAGCTTAGGTAGCGGGGGAGTCAATGAGCAGTTCTTC
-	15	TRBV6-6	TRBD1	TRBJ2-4	CANSHSETGVAIQYF	TGTGCCAACAGTCACTCCGAAACAGGGGTTGCCATTCAGTACTTC
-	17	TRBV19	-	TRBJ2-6	CASSVFTGSSGANVLTF	TGTGCCAGTAGTGTGTTTACAGGGTCCTCTGGGGCCAACGTCCTGACTTTC
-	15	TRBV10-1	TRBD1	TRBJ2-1	CASSDPGTGGNEQFF	TGCGCCAGCAGTGATCCCGGGACAGGGGGCAATGAGCAGTTCTTC
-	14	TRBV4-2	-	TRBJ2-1	CASSQESLYNEQFF	TGTGCCAGCAGCCAAGAGTCCTTGTACAATGAGCAGTTCTTC
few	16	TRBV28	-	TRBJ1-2	CASSPVGGALDYGYTF	TGTGCCAGCAGTCCCGTTGGGGGGGCCCTCGACTATGGCTACACCTTC
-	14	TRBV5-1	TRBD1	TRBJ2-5	CASSTGQHQETQYF	TGCGCCAGCAGCACGGGACAGCACCAAGAGACCCAGTACTTC
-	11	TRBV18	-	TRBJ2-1	CASSPGNEQFF	TGTGCCAGCTCACCAGGAAATGAGCAGTTCTTC
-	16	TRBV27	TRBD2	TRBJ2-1	CASSLSGGASYNEQFF	TGTGCCAGCAGTTTATCCGGGGGGGCCAGTTACAATGAGCAGTTCTTC
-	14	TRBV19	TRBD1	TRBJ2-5	CASSIAGGGKTQYF	TGTGCCAGTAGTATAGCAGGGGGTGGGAAGACCCAGTACTTC
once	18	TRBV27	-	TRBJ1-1	CASTPFIREGRMNTEAFF	TGTGCCAGCACTCCTTTCATTAGAGAGGGGAGGATGAACACTGAAGCTTTCTTT
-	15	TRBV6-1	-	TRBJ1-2	CASSEQGNKDYGYTF	TGTGCCAGCAGTGAACAGGGGAATAAAGACTATGGCTACACCTTC
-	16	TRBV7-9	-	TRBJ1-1	CASSLAVTRGNTEAFF	TGTGCCAGCAGCTTAGCGGTAACCAGGGGGAACACTGAAGCTTTCTTT
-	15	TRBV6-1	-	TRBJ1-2	CASSEGQPQQYGYTF	TGTGCCAGCAGTGAAGGGCAGCCGCAACAGTATGGCTACACCTTC
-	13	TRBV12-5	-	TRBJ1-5	CASGRDGGGTQHF	TGTGCTAGTGGCCGGGACGGTGGCGGGACCCAGCATTTT
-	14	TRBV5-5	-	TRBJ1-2	CASSQDGEAYGYTF	TGTGCCAGCAGCCAAGATGGGGAAGCCTATGGCTACACCTTC
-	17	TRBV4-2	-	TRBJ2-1	CASSQVTLRSSYNEQFF	TGTGCCAGCAGCCAAGTTACCCTGAGGAGCTCCTACAATGAGCAGTTCTTC
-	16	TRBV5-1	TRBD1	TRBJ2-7	CASSLGAGGASYEQYF	TGCGCCAGCAGCTTGGGGGCAGGGGGTGCCTCCTACGAGCAGTACTTC
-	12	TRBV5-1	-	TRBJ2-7	CASSRGAYEQYF	TGCGCCAGCAGCCGCGGGGCCTACGAGCAGTACTTC
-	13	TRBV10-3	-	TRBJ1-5	CAISRDRDQPQHF	TGTGCCATCAGCAGGGACCGAGATCAGCCCCAGCATTTT
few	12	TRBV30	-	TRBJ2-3	CAYPCLQYTQYF	-
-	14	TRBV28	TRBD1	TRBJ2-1	CASKPGQIYNEQFF	TGTGCCAGCAAACCGGGACAGATATACAATGAGCAGTTCTTC
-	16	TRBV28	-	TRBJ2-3	CASSYTGDGLTDTQYF	TGTGCCAGCAGTTACACGGGGGACGGACTAACAGATACGCAGTATTTT
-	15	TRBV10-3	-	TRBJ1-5	CAISEGTRSNQPQHF	TGTGCCATCAGTGAGGGGACTCGTAGCAATCAGCCCCAGCATTTT
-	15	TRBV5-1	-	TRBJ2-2	CASSLTGGRAGELFF	TGCGCCAGCAGCTTGACCGGAGGGCGGGCTGGGGAGCTGTTTTTT
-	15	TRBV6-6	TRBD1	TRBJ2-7	CASSYRQGARDEQYF	TGTGCCAGCAGTTACCGGCAGGGGGCTAGGGACGAGCAGTACTTC
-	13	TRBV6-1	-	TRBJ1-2	CASSDGTNYGYTF	TGTGCCAGCAGTGACGGAACTAACTATGGCTACACCTTC
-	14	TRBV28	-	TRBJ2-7	CASSSWDSYHEQYF	TGTGCCAGCAGTTCCTGGGACTCCTATCACGAGCAGTACTTC
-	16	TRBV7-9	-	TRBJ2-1	CASSSLGTPSYNEQFF	TGTGCCAGCAGCTCACTAGGGACTCCCTCCTACAATGAGCAGTTCTTC
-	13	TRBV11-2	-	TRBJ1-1	CASSLVSYLEAFF	TGTGCCAGCAGCTTAGTCAGTTATCTTGAAGCTTTCTTT
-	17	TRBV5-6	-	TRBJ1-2	CASSSFIGRVDLYGYTF	TGTGCCAGCAGCTCATTTATTGGACGGGTCGACTTATATGGCTACACCTTC
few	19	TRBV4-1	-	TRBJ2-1	CASSQEGGRHPSSYNEQFF	TGCGCCAGCAGCCAAGAGGGGGGTCGACACCCGAGCTCCTACAATGAGCAGTTCTTC
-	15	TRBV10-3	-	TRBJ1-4	CAISEVGGANEKLFF	TGTGCCATCAGTGAGGTGGGGGGGGCTAATGAAAAACTGTTTTTT
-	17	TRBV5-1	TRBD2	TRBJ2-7	CASSPGLAISPLYEQYF	TGCGCCAGCAGCCCGGGACTAGCGATTAGCCCCCTTTACGAGCAGTACTTC
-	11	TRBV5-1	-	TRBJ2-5	CASSVQETQYF	TGCGCCAGCAGCGTCCAAGAGACCCAGTACTTC
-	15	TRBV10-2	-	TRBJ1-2	CASGTGRWADYGYTF	TGCGCCAGCGGCACGGGGAGATGGGCGGACTATGGCTACACCTTC
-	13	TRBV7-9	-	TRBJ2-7	CASSSIRGHEQYF	TGTGCCAGCAGCAGCATTCGTGGCCACGAGCAGTACTTC
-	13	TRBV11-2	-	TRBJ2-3	CASSSRLGDTQYF	TGTGCCAGCAGCTCCCGATTGGGAGATACGCAGTATTTT
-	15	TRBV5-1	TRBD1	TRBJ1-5	CASSLTTGDNQPQHF	TGCGCCAGCAGCTTGACCACAGGGGACAATCAGCCCCAGCATTTT
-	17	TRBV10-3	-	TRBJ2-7	CAISEPGDRSNSYEQYF	TGTGCCATCAGTGAGCCAGGGGACCGTTCAAACTCCTACGAGCAGTACTTC
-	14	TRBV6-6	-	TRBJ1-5	CASSYQGERQPQHF	TGTGCCAGCAGCTATCAGGGAGAGCGTCAGCCCCAGCATTTT
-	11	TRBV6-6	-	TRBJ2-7	CASSALYEQYF	TGTGCCAGCAGTGCCCTTTACGAGCAGTACTTC
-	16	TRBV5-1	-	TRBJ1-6	CASSGSRARGDSPLHF	TGCGCCAGCAGCGGATCCCGGGCCCGAGGAGATTCACCCCTCCACTTT
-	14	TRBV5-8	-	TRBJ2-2	CASSLLLITGELFF	TGTGCCAGCAGTTTGCTACTTATAACCGGGGAGCTGTTTTTT
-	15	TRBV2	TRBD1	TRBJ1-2	CASSPGQGQLYGYTF	TGTGCCAGCAGTCCAGGACAGGGACAGCTCTATGGCTACACCTTC
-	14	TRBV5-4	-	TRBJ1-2	CASSRPGQDYGYTF	TGTGCCAGCAGCCGACCGGGACAAGACTATGGCTACACCTTC
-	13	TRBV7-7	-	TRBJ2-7	CASSLESGYEQYF	TGTGCTAGCAGCTTAGAGTCAGGCTACGAGCAGTACTTC
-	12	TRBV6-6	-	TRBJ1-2	CASTGYADGYTF	TGTGCCAGCACCGGGTACGCGGATGGCTACACCTTC
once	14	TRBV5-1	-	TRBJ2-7	CASSLGREKDEQYF	TGCGCCAGCAGCTTGGGCAGGGAGAAGGACGAGCAGTACTTC
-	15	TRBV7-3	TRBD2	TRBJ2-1	CASSPLAGAIPEQFF	TGTGCCAGCAGCCCACTAGCGGGAGCCATTCCCGAGCAGTTCTTC
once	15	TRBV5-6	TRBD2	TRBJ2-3	CASSLTSGRPDTQYF	TGTGCCAGCAGCTTGACTAGCGGGAGACCAGATACGCAGTATTTT
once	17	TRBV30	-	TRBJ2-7	CAWSLSDDPPGSYEQYF	TGTGCCTGGAGTCTATCAGACGACCCCCCGGGGTCCTACGAGCAGTACTTC